A selection of T cell receptor beta chains follows, all from one sample in a study of Tregs in tolerant kidney transplant recipients. TCRdb's copy holds only in-frame clones and misses some; the assay was immunoSEQ multiplex PCR. The sample carries fewer than 150,000 clones, about 90% recorded once. The material sequenced was CD4+ T cells from blood. The source of these receptors is a human donor in good health. CDR3s include the opening cysteine and the closing phenylalanine or tryptophan. The D gene is left open where the match is weak. Not every row has a clone size; where given, it reads once, few, many or a size class.

V	D	size	J	length	DNA	CDR3
TRBV5-1	.	.	TRBJ2-3	14	TGCGCCAGCAGCTTAGCTGGACTCACAGATACGCAGTATTTT	CASSLAGLTDTQYF
TRBV5-5	TRBD2	.	TRBJ2-5	14	TGTGCCAGCAGCTTCCTAGCGGGAAAAGAGACCCAGTACTTC	CASSFLAGKETQYF
TRBV4-2	.	.	TRBJ1-2	13	TGTGCCAGCAGCCAAGAACCCGGATATGGCTACACCTTC	CASSQEPGYGYTF
TRBV7-8	.	.	TRBJ2-5	12	TGTGCCAGCAGCTTAGGGTTGCAGACCCAGTACTTC	CASSLGLQTQYF
TRBV2	.	.	TRBJ1-5	15	TGTGCCAGCAGTGTAAGTTTAGGGAGCAATCAGCCCCAGCATTTT	CASSVSLGSNQPQHF
TRBV9	TRBD1	few	TRBJ1-1	14	TGTGCCAGCAGCGCCTCAGGGGGCGGCACTGAAGCTTTCTTT	CASSASGGGTEAFF
TRBV10-1	TRBD2	.	TRBJ2-5	14	TGCGCCAGCAGCCCCGGGAGGGGTCCAGGGACCCAGTACTTC	CASSPGRGPGTQYF
TRBV14	.	.	TRBJ2-5	17	TGTGCCAGCAGCCACGCACCAACGAGGGGGAAGCAAGAGACCCAGTACTTC	CASSHAPTRGKQETQYF
TRBV27	.	once	TRBJ2-5	17	TGTGCCAGCAGTCCCTTATATGGGCCTCGGGGTGGCGGGACCCAGTACTTC	CASSPLYGPRGGGTQYF
TRBV6-6	.	.	TRBJ1-4	15	TGTGCCAGCAGTTACTCGGAAGGGCCTAATGAAAAACTGTTTTTT	CASSYSEGPNEKLFF
TRBV7-2	TRBD1	.	TRBJ1-5	15	TGTGCCAGCACCACCGGACAGGTGGGCAATCAGCCCCAGCATTTT	CASTTGQVGNQPQHF
TRBV19	TRBD1	.	TRBJ1-2	16	TGTGCCAGTAGTATAGGGCGGACAGGATATAACTATGGCTACACCTTC	CASSIGRTGYNYGYTF
TRBV18	TRBD2	.	TRBJ2-1	15	TGTGCCAGCTCAGGCACGGGACTAGCGGGAGGGGAGCAGTTCTTC	CASSGTGLAGGEQFF
TRBV7-8	.	.	TRBJ2-5	11	TGTGCCAGCAGCTTATTGGAGACCCAGTACTTC	CASSLLETQYF
TRBV6-6	.	.	TRBJ2-4	16	TGTGCCAGCAGTCTGTTTTCAGGTCCGCCCAAAAACATTCAGTACTTC	CASSLFSGPPKNIQYF
TRBV6-5	TRBD1	once	TRBJ2-5	14	TGTGCCAGCAGAGAGGACAGGGGGCTAGAGACCCAGTACTTC	CASREDRGLETQYF